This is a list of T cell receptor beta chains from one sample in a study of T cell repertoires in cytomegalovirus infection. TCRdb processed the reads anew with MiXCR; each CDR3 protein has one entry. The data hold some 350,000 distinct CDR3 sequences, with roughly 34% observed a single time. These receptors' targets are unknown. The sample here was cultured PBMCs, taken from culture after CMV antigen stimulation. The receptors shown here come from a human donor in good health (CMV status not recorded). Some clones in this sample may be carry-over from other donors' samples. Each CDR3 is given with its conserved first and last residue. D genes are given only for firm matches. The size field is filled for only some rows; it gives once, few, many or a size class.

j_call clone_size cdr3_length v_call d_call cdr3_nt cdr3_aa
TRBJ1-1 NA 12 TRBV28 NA TGTGCCAGCAGGACAGCGAACACTGAAGCTTTCTTT CASRTANTEAFF
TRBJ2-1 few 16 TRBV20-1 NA TGCAGTGCTAGAGATCTAATCCGGGACACCTTTAATGAGCAGTTCTTC CSARDLIRDTFNEQFF
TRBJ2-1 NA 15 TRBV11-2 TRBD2 TGTGCCAGCAGCACCGGTCTAGCGGGTAACAATGAGCAGTTCTTC CASSTGLAGNNEQFF
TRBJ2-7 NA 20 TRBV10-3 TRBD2 TGTGCCATCAGTGACCCCCCGGGACTAGCGGGAGGCAGGAGCTCCTACGAGCAGTACTTC CAISDPPGLAGGRSSYEQYF
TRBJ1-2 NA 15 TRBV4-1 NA TGCGCCAGCAGCCAGCCCCCCAGGGATTGGGATGGCTACACCTTC CASSQPPRDWDGYTF
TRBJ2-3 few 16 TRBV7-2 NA TGTGCCAGCAGCTTGGCAGCCCGGCTCAGCACAGATACGCAGTATTTT CASSLAARLSTDTQYF
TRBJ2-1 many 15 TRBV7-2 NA TGTGCCAGCAGCCGGGACTTCGCGTCGTACAATGAGCAGTTCTTC CASSRDFASYNEQFF
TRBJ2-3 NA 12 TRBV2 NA TGTGCCAGCAGTGCCCTACATCATACGCAGTATTTT CASSALHHTQYF
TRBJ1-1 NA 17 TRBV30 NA TGTGCCTGGAGTGATCGGACACCAGGGATCACGGACACTGAAGCTTTCTTT CAWSDRTPGITDTEAFF
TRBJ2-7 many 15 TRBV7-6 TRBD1 TGTGCCAGCAGCTTAACTGTAGGGGGCCGAGAAGAGCAGTACTTC CASSLTVGGREEQYF
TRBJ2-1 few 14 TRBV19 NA TGTGCCAGTAGTCTCCCGGACTTCTACAATGAGCAGTTCTTC CASSLPDFYNEQFF
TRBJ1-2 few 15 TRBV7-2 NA TGTGCCAGCAGCTTAGAAGGAGAATCTAACTATGGCTACACCTTC CASSLEGESNYGYTF
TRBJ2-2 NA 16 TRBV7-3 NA TGTGCCAGCAGCGCACAGGCGGTCGAAAACACCGGGGAGCTGTTTTTT CASSAQAVENTGELFF
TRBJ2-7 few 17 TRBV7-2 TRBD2 TGTGCCAGCAGCCCCCCCAGACTAGCGAGATCCTCCTACGAGCAGTACTTC CASSPPRLARSSYEQYF
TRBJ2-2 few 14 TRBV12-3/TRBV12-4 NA TGTGCCAGCAGTTTACAGGGGACCACCGGGGAGCTGTTTTTT CASSLQGTTGELFF
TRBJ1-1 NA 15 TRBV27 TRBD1 TGTGCCAGCAGTTTCCTGGGACAGACGAACACTGAAGCTTTCTTT CASSFLGQTNTEAFF
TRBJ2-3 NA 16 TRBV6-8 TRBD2 TGTGCCAGCAGCAGACTAGCGACCAGCCCCACAGATACGCAGTATTTT CASSRLATSPTDTQYF
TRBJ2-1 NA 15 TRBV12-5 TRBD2 TGTGCTAGTGGGTTCGGTAGCGGGAGGGCCGGGGAGCAGTTCTTC CASGFGSGRAGEQFF
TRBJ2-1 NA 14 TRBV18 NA TGTGCCAGCTCACCAGCCCAGGTATTAGGTGAGCAGTTCTTC CASSPAQVLGEQFF
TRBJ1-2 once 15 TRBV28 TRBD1 TGTGCCAGCAGTTTATACGGTGGACAGGGCTATGGCTACACCTTC CASSLYGGQGYGYTF
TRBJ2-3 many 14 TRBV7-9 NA TGTGCCAGCAGCTTATACGGACCCGCAGATACGCAGTATTTT CASSLYGPADTQYF
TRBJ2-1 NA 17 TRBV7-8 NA TGTGCCAGCAGCGCCTCTCCCCTGCGGAAAAATGACAATGAGCAGTTCTTC CASSASPLRKNDNEQFF
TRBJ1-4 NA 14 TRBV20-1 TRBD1 TGCAGTGCTAGAGATGGGACAGTTAATGAAAAACTGTTTTTT CSARDGTVNEKLFF
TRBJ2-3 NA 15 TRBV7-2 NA TGTGCCAGCAGCCGCGTGCGGTCAATCACAGATACGCAGTATTTT CASSRVRSITDTQYF
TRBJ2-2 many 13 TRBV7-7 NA TGTGCCAGCAGCGAGACTATTACCGGGGAGCTGTTTTTT CASSETITGELFF
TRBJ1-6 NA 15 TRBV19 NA TGTGCCAGTACCCTGAAGAGCTCCTATAATTCACCCCTCCACTTT CASTLKSSYNSPLHF
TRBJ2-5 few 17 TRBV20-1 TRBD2 TGCAGTGCTAGCCCAATAGGGACTAGCGAGACACAAGAGACCCAGTACTTC CSASPIGTSETQETQYF
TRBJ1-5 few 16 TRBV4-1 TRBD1 TGCGCCAGCAGCCAAGACCAGGGGGACAGAAATCAGCCCCAGCATTTT CASSQDQGDRNQPQHF
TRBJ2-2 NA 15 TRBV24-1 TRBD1 TGTGCCACCAGTGACCAGGACAGGGTCACCGGGGAGCTGTTTTTT CATSDQDRVTGELFF
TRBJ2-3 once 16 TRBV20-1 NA TGCAGTGCTAGAGGGGTATTGCAGGAGCGGGCAGATACGCAGTATTTT CSARGVLQERADTQYF
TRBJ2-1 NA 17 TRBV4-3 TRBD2 TGCGCCAGCAGCCAAGATCCCGCGGGGGGCTCCTACAATGAGCAGTTCTTC CASSQDPAGGSYNEQFF
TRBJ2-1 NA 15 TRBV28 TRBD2 TGTGCCAGCAGTTTGAGGTCGACTAGCCACAATGAGCAGTTCTTC CASSLRSTSHNEQFF
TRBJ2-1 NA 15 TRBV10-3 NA TGTGCCATCACCCTTGGTCACCCTTTGGACAATGAGCAGTTCTTC CAITLGHPLDNEQFF
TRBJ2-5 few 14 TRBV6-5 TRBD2 TGTGCCAGCAGTCCGCCAGGCGGGAGAGAGACCCAGTACTTC CASSPPGGRETQYF
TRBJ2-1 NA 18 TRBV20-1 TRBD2 TGCAGTGCTTCTCAGACTAGCAAAAATCAATTTACCTACAATGAGCAGTTCTTC CSASQTSKNQFTYNEQFF
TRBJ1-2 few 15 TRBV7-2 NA TGTGCCAGCAGCTTAGGCGGCCGCGGGGGCGATGGCTACACCTTC CASSLGGRGGDGYTF
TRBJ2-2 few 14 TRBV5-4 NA TGTGCCAGCAGCTTGGCCTCAGAAACCGGGGAGCTGTTTTTT CASSLASETGELFF
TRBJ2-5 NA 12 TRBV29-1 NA TGCAGCGTTGGACTAGGGCAAGAGACCCAGTACTTC CSVGLGQETQYF
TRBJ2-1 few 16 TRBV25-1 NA TGTGCCAGCAGTGAAGTCCTCCACCCGGCAAGCAATGAGCAGTTCTTC CASSEVLHPASNEQFF
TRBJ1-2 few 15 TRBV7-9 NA TGTGCCAGCAGCTACACAGGGCTACTTAACTATGGCTACACCTTC CASSYTGLLNYGYTF
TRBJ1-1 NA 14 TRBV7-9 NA TGTGCCAGCAGCCCGGGCCCCCTGGGCACTGAAGCTTTCTTT CASSPGPLGTEAFF
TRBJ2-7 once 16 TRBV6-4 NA TGTGCCAGCAGTGTGGATTTGTGGCTGCCCTCCTACGAGCAGTACTTC CASSVDLWLPSYEQYF
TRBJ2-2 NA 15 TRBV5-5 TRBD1 TGTGCCAGCAGCTTATACAGGGGGTCCACCGGGGAGCTGTTTTTT CASSLYRGSTGELFF
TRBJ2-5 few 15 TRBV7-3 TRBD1 TGTGCCAGCAGCGGTGGATCCGGGACAGAAGAGACCCAGTACTTC CASSGGSGTEETQYF
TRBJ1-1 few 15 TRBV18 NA TGTGCCAGCTCACCCCCTTTTTTGGGGCGGTCTGAAGCTTTCTTT CASSPPFLGRSEAFF